A selection of T cell receptor beta chains follows, all from one sample in a study of T cells after yellow fever vaccination. TCRdb re-derived calls from the 5' RACE reads in MiXCR, one entry per CDR3 protein. The data show hundreds of thousands of distinct CDR3 sequences, approximately 12% seen once. The material sequenced was CD4+ T cells sorted from PBMCs, taken 15 days after the yellow fever booster vaccination. The receptors stem from a man younger than 35 who received the YFV17D yellow fever vaccine. The CDR3 runs from the conserved cysteine through the conserved F or W. The D gene is left open where the match is weak. Clone sizes are given selectively: once, few, many, or a class where the clone is expanded.

13	TRBV9	.	TRBJ2-3	few	CASSVVNSGTQYF	TGTGCCAGCAGCGTAGTGAATAGCGGTACGCAGTATTTT
17	TRBV9	TRBD2	TRBJ2-5	few	CASSVGLGTSDQETQYF	TGTGCCAGCAGCGTAGGATTGGGGACTAGCGACCAAGAGACCCAGTACTTC
12	TRBV5-1	.	TRBJ1-4	few	CASSLRGDRLFF	TGCGCCAGCAGCTTGAGAGGGGACCGACTGTTTTTT
15	TRBV6-1	TRBD1	TRBJ2-7	many	CASSGTGTGGREQYF	TGTGCCAGCAGTGGAACCGGGACAGGGGGCAGAGAGCAGTACTTC
17	TRBV18	.	TRBJ2-3	many	CASSQPPWRTHTDTQYF	TGTGCCAGCTCCCAACCCCCCTGGCGGACCCACACAGATACGCAGTATTTT
12	TRBV7-9	.	TRBJ1-2	few	CASSLIRAGYTF	TGTGCCAGCAGCTTAATCCGAGCTGGCTACACCTTC
13	TRBV7-2	.	TRBJ2-1	many	CASSFSSYNEQFF	TGTGCCAGCAGCTTTAGCTCCTACAATGAGCAGTTCTTC
11	TRBV2	.	TRBJ1-2	few	CASTWAIGYTF	TGTGCCAGCACCTGGGCGATTGGCTACACCTTC
13	TRBV7-9	.	TRBJ1-6	few	CASSSGLISPLHF	TGTGCCAGCAGCTCGGGACTGATTTCACCCCTCCACTTT
13	TRBV27	TRBD1	TRBJ1-2	.	CASSLDRGIGYTF	TGTGCCAGCAGTTTAGACAGGGGCATCGGCTACACCTTC
13	TRBV30	.	TRBJ1-6	few	CAWRDGYNSPLHF	TGTGCCTGGAGGGACGGGTATAATTCACCCCTCCACTTT
12	TRBV20-1	.	TRBJ1-5	.	CSARTVNQPQHF	TGCAGTGCTAGGACAGTAAATCAGCCCCAGCATTTT
14	TRBV6-2/TRBV6-3	.	TRBJ1-3	.	CASRSSSSGNTIYF	TGTGCCAGCAGGAGCAGCAGCTCTGGAAACACCATATATTTT
13	TRBV2	.	TRBJ2-3	many	CATSEPFTDTQYF	TGTGCCACCTCAGAGCCCTTCACAGATACGCAGTATTTT
16	TRBV11-3	TRBD2	TRBJ2-1	few	CASSLGGGGRLNEQFF	TGTGCCAGCAGCTTAGGGGGCGGGGGGCGGCTGAATGAGCAGTTCTTC
14	TRBV6-1	.	TRBJ1-2	few	CASSTADIGYGYTF	TGTGCCAGCAGTACAGCGGATATCGGCTATGGCTACACCTTC
21	TRBV6-2/TRBV6-3	TRBD2	TRBJ2-5	.	CASSPSLRGTTEMGLQETQYF	TGTGCCAGCAGTCCTTCCCTGCGGGGGACCACTGAGATGGGCCTCCAAGAGACCCAGTACTTC
13	TRBV12-5	.	TRBJ1-1	.	CASGGGQNTEAFF	TGTGCTAGTGGGGGGGGCCAGAACACTGAAGCTTTCTTT
14	TRBV7-8	.	TRBJ2-3	few	CASSPGRSTDTQYF	TGTGCCAGCAGCCCTGGACGAAGCACAGATACGCAGTATTTT
15	TRBV11-2	.	TRBJ2-3	few	CASSLGNGAADTQYF	TGTGCCAGCAGCTTAGGAAACGGGGCGGCAGATACGCAGTATTTT
16	TRBV9	.	TRBJ2-7	.	CASSAPKEGGGYEQYF	TGTGCCAGCAGCGCGCCGAAGGAGGGGGGAGGGTACGAGCAGTACTTC
15	TRBV3-1	.	TRBJ2-3	few	CASSQWGSAPDTQYF	TGTGCCAGCAGCCAATGGGGGAGCGCTCCAGATACGCAGTATTTT
16	TRBV7-3	TRBD2	TRBJ2-1	few	CASSFGGGRSYNEQFF	TGTGCCAGCAGCTTTGGCGGGGGGCGCTCCTACAATGAGCAGTTCTTC
14	TRBV6-5	TRBD1	TRBJ1-6	few	CASSGARGQAPLHF	TGTGCCAGCAGCGGGGCCAGGGGGCAAGCACCCCTCCACTTT
13	TRBV29-1	.	TRBJ2-5	few	CSVESPAQETQYF	TGCAGCGTTGAATCTCCGGCCCAAGAGACCCAGTACTTC
12	TRBV20-1	TRBD1	TRBJ1-2	few	CSATGQGHLYTF	TGCAGTGCTACAGGACAGGGCCACCTCTACACCTTC
16	TRBV5-1	.	TRBJ1-4	many	CASSLGGRASNEKLFF	TGCGCCAGCAGCTTGGGCGGCAGGGCTTCTAATGAAAAACTGTTTTTT
15	TRBV18	.	TRBJ2-7	.	CASSPRSRGEDEQYF	TGTGCCAGCTCACCTAGGTCCAGGGGGGAAGACGAGCAGTACTTC
16	TRBV7-2	.	TRBJ2-3	few	CAENKAGQSTGDTQYF	TGTGCCGAGAACAAAGCGGGACAGAGTACAGGAGATACGCAGTATTTT
16	TRBV7-2	TRBD2	TRBJ2-3	few	CASTGLAGGPTDTQYF	TGTGCCAGCACCGGACTAGCGGGGGGGCCGACAGATACGCAGTATTTT
16	TRBV11-2	.	TRBJ2-1	.	CASSLGSGASYNEQFF	TGTGCCAGCAGCTTAGGGTCCGGGGCATCCTACAATGAGCAGTTCTTC
17	TRBV30	.	TRBJ2-4	once	CAWSPRDPKLAKNIQYF	TGTGCCTGGAGTCCCCGGGACCCCAAATTAGCCAAAAACATTCAGTACTTC
16	TRBV12-3/TRBV12-4	.	TRBJ1-2	many	CASTPLRAPGVDGYTF	TGTGCCAGCACCCCCTTGAGGGCGCCGGGGGTTGATGGCTACACCTTC
15	TRBV7-8	.	TRBJ2-5	.	CASSSTGRGGETQYF	TGTGCCAGCAGCTCCACCGGCCGGGGTGGAGAGACCCAGTACTTC
15	TRBV9	TRBD1	TRBJ2-1	few	CASSARTGGHNEQFF	TGTGCCAGCAGCGCCCGGACAGGGGGCCACAATGAGCAGTTCTTC
11	TRBV2	.	TRBJ2-1	many	CASSAVDEQFF	TGTGCCAGCAGTGCGGTGGATGAGCAGTTCTTC
11	TRBV18	.	TRBJ2-1	.	CASSEVDEQFF	TGTGCCAGCTCTGAAGTGGATGAGCAGTTCTTC
18	TRBV7-8	TRBD2	TRBJ2-3	few	CASSLRRTSGGSTDTQYF	TGTGCCAGCAGCTTAAGGAGGACTAGCGGGGGGAGCACAGATACGCAGTATTTT
12	TRBV19	.	TRBJ1-2	.	CASGKRNYGYTF	TGTGCCAGTGGGAAGAGAAACTATGGCTACACCTTC
11	TRBV7-8	.	TRBJ1-1	few	CASSAHTEAFF	TGTGCCAGCAGCGCACACACTGAAGCTTTCTTT
15	TRBV6-1	.	TRBJ1-2	.	CASSEGGTAVYGYTF	TGTGCCAGCAGTGAGGGGGGGACCGCGGTTTATGGCTACACCTTC
15	TRBV4-1	.	TRBJ2-5	once	CASSLRTSPPETQYF	TGCGCCAGCAGCTTGCGGACCTCGCCTCCAGAGACCCAGTACTTC
15	TRBV12-3/TRBV12-4	TRBD1	TRBJ2-1	.	CASSRTGINYNEQFF	TGTGCCAGCAGTCGGACAGGGATAAACTACAATGAGCAGTTCTTC
16	TRBV24-1	.	TRBJ2-2	.	CATSDPRTANTGELIF	TGTGCCACCAGTGATCCCCGCACCGCGAACACCGGGGAGCTGATTTTT
12	TRBV11-3	.	TRBJ1-1	few	CASSLYGGMAFF	TGTGCCAGCAGCTTATACGGGGGGATGGCTTTCTTT
12	TRBV6-2/TRBV6-3	.	TRBJ1-1	.	CASRRRDGEAFF	TGTGCCAGCCGTAGGCGGGACGGTGAAGCTTTCTTT
14	TRBV5-1	.	TRBJ2-2	few	CASEAGSNTGELFF	TGCGCCAGTGAAGCGGGTTCGAACACCGGGGAGCTGTTTTTT